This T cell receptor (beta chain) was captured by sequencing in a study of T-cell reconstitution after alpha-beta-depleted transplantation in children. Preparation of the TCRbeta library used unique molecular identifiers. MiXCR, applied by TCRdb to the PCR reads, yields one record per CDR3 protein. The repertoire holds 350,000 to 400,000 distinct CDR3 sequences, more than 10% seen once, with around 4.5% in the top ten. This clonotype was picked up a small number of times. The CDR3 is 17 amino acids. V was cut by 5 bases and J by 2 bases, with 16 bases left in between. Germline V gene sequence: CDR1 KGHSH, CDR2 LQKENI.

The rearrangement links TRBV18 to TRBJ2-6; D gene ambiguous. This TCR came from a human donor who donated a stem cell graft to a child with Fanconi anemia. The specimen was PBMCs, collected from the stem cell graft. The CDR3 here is CASSEALGKAGANVLTF. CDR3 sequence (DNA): TGTGCCAGCTCAGAAGCCCTGGGGAAGGCTGGGGCCAACGTCCTGACTTTC.